The present TCR beta chain was sequenced within a study of blood T cell repertoires in COVID-19. Some clones are missing from TCRdb's copy, which holds only in-frame ones; the method was immunoSEQ multiplex PCR. Here the sample spans around 250,000 clones, approximately 90% being singletons. The CDR3 has 13 amino acids. Germline V lookup: CDR1 KGHSH, CDR2 LQKENI. V dropped 3 bases and J dropped 6 bases, with 8 bases sitting between them. This clonotype was sampled from a woman in her 30s with acute COVID-19. This chain joins TRBV18 and TRBJ1-4; D remains unclear. Sample: PBMCs or T cells enriched from blood (not recorded which). The CDR3 bases are TGTGCCAGCTCACCTGTAGGAGATGAAAAACTGTTTTTT. This sequence encodes CASSPVGDEKLFF. Using reference TRBV18 and TRBJ1-4 for the parts outside the CDR3, the full variable domain is NAGVMQNPRHLVRRRGQEARLRCSPMKGHSHVYWYRQLPEEGLKFMVYLQKENIIDESGMPKERFSAEFPKEGPSILRIQQVVRGDSAAYFCASSPVGDEKLFFGSGTQLSVL.